The clone carrying this T cell receptor beta chain was recorded at least ten times. Its specificity is not known. The CDR3 sequence is 11 residues long. Germline CDR1 is SGHAT and CDR2 is FQNNGV. V lost 3 bases, J lost 7 bases, and 7 bases lay in between. This sample stems from a study of T cell repertoires in cytomegalovirus infection. The wider study: Public TCR beta signatures marked donors with CMV infection and the matching HLA.

TCRdb used MiXCR to reprocess the reads, holding one entry per CDR3 protein. The sample lists about 80,000 distinct CDR3 sequences, about 3.8% seen once, with approximately 4.6% in the top ten. Broader study findings: In two of eight donors, the top clonotype was HLA-C-restricted CMV-specific.

The sequencing input was PBMCs. J is TRBJ2-7 and V is TRBV11-2; D not resolved. The sequence was obtained from a human donor in good health (CMV status not recorded). Some clones in this sample may be carry-over from other donors' samples. CDR3 DNA: TGTGCCAGCAGCTTGGTCGGGGAGCAGTACTTC. Translating it yields CASSLVGEQYF.